This T cell receptor (beta chain) originates from a study of cytomegalovirus exposure and HLA in healthy donors. With 60 Vbeta and 13 Jbeta primers, the PCR was carried out. Libraries were prepared by immunoSEQ multiplex PCR; TCRdb keeps only in-frame clonotypes and omits some of them. The sample shows 150,000 or so clones, around 84% of them seen only once. Sequenced sample: PBMCs. This sequence was found in a man between 18 and 29 years old in good health and CMV-seronegative.

CDR3 DNA: TGTGCCAGAGGACAGGGAGATGAAGCTTTCTTT. Protein product: CARGQGDEAFF. This chain links TRBV6-1 with TRBJ1-1; 8 bases align to TRBD1. This CDR3 spans 11 amino acids. V shed 9 bases and J 7 bases; nucleotides not matched to a gene: 4. Per the germline V gene, CDR1 is MNHNS and CDR2 is SASEGT.